This T cell receptor (beta chain) came from a study of OX40 agonist ivuxolimab in advanced cancers. About the research overall: Three patients, one with hepatocellular carcinoma and two with cutaneous melanoma, responded partially.

The CDR3 contains 15 residues. Germline lookup yields CDR1 SGHRS and CDR2 YFSETQ. J was trimmed by 4 bases and V by 4 bases; bases with no gene match: 8. This table comes from immunoSEQ multiplex PCR, and its TCRdb copy is limited to in-frame clones, with some not included. The data show about 47,000 clones, 88% seen once. The origin of this receptor is an adult with an advanced solid tumor such as melanoma, head and neck, liver or kidney cancer. The genes are TRBV5-1 and TRBJ1-5, with 7 positions matching TRBD1. The specimen was CD4+ or CD8+ T cells sorted from blood, collected in a trial of the OX40 agonist ivuxolimab. The CDR3 DNA reads as TGCGCCAGCAGCCAAACGCCGGGACAGAATCAGCCCCAGCATTTT. This codes for CASSQTPGQNQPQHF.